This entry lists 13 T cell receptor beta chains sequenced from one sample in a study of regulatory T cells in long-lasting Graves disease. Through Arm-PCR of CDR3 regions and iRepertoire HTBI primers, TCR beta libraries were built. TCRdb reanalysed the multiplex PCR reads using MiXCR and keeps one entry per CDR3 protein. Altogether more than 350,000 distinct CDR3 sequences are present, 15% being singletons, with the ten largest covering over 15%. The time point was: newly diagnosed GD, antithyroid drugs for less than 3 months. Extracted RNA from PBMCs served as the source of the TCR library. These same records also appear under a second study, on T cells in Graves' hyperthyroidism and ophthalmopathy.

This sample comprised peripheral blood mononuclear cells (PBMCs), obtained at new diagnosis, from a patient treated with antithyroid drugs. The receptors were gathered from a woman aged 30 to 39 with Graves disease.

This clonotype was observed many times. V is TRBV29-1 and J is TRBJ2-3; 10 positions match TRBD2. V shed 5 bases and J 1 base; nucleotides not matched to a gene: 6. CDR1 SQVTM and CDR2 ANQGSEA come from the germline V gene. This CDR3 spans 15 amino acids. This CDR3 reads CSVRTSGVGTDTQYF. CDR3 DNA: TGCAGCGTTCGAACTAGCGGGGTCGGCACAGATACGCAGTATTTT.

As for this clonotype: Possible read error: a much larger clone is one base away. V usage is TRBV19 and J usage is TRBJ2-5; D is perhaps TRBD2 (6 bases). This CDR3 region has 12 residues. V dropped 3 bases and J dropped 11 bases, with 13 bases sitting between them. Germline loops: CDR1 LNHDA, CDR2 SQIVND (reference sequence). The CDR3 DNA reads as TGTGCCAGTAGTATCGGGGGACTTCCGCAGTACTTC. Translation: CASSIGGLPQYF.

DNA of the CDR3: TGTGCCACCAGCAGAGCCGTACAGGGTCTAGGCTACACCTTC. Translation gives CATSRAVQGLGYTF. The chain joins TRBV28 to TRBJ1-2; the D gene is possibly TRBD1 (6 bases). The ends were cut back, 10 bases at V and 8 bases at J, with 23 bases in the middle. Germline CDR1 is MDHEN and CDR2 is SYDVKM. The CDR3 is 14 amino acids.

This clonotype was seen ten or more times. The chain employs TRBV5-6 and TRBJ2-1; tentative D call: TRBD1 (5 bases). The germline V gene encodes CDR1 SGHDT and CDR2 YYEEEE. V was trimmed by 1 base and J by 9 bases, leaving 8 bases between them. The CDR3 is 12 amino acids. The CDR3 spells CASSLSQGEQFF. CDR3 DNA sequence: TGTGCCAGCAGCTTGTCGCAGGGTGAGCAGTTCTTC.

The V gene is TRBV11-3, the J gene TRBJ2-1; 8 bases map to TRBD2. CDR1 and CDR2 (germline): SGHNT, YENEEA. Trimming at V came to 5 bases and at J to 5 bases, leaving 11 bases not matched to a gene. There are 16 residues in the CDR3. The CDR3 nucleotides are TGTGCCAGCAGCATCTTACTAGCGGCAGATAACAATGAGCAGTTCTTC. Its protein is CASSILLAADNNEQFF.

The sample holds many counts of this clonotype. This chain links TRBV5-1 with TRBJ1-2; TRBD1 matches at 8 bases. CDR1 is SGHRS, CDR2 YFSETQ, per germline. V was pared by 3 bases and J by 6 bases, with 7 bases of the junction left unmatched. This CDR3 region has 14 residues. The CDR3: CASSSRQGKDGYTF. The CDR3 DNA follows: TGCGCCAGCAGCTCAAGACAGGGGAAGGATGGCTACACCTTC.

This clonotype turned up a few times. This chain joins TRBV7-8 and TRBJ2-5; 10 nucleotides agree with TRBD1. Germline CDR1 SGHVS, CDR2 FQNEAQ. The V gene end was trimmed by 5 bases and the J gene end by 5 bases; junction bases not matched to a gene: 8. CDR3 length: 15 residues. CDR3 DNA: TGTGCCAGCAGCCCATTAGCGGGACAGGGGGAGACCCAGTACTTC. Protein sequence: CASSPLAGQGETQYF. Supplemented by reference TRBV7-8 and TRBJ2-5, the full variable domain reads GAGVSQSPRYKVAKRGQDVALRCDPISGHVSLFWYQQALGQGPEFLTYFQNEAQLDKSGLPSDRFFAERPEGSVSTLKIQRTQQEDSAVYLCASSPLAGQGETQYFGPGTRLLVL.

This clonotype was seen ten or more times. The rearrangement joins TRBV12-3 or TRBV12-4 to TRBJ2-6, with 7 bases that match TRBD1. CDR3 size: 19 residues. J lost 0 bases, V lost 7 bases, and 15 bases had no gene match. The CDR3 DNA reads TGTGCCAGCACCTCGCCCAGCCGGGACAGCTACTCTGGGGCCAACGTCCTGACTTTC. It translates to CASTSPSRDSYSGANVLTF.

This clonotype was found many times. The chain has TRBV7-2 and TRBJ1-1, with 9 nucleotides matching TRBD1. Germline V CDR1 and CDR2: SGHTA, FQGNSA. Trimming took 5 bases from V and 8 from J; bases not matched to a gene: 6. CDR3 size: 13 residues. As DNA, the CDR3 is TGTGCCAGCAGCGCCGGGACAGGGAAAGAAGCTTTCTTT. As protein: CASSAGTGKEAFF.

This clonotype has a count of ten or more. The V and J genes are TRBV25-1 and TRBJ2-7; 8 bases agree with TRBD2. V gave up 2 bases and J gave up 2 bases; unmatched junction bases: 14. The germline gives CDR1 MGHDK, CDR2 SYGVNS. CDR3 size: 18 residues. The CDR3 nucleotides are TGTGCCAGCAGTGAAGAGGGGCTAGCGGGCTCCTCAACCTACGAGCAGTACTTC. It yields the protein CASSEEGLAGSSTYEQYF.

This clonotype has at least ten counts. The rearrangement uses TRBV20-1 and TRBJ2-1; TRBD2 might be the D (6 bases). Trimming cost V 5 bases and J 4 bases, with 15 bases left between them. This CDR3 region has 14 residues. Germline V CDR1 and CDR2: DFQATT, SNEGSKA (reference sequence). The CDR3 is CSAYSGGDYNEQFF. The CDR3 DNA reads TGCAGTGCTTATAGCGGAGGGGATTACAATGAGCAGTTCTTC.

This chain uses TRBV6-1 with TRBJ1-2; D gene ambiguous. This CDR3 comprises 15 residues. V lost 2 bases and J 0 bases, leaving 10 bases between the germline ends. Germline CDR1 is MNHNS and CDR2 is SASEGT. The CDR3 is CASSENAGANYGYTF. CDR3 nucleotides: TGTGCCAGCAGTGAAAACGCGGGCGCTAACTATGGCTACACCTTC.

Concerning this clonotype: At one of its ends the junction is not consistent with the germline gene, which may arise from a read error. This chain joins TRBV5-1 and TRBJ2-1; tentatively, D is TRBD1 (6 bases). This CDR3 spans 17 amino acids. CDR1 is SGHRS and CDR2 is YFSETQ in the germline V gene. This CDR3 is CVSSPRRLAGQGNEQFF. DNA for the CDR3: TGCGTCAGCAGCCCCAGGAGGCTTGCGGGCCAGGGGAATGAGCAGTTCTTC.